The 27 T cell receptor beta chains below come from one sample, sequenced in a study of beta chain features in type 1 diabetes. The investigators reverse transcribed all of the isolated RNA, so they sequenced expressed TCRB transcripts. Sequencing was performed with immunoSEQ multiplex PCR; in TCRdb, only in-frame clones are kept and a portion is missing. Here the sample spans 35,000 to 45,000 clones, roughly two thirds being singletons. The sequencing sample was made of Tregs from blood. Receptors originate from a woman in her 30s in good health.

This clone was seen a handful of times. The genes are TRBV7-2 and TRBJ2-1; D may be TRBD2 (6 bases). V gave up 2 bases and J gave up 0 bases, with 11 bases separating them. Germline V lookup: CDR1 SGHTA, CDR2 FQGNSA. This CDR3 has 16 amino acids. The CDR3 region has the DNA TGTGCCAGCAGCTTATGGGGGGTTAGCTCCTACAATGAGCAGTTCTTC. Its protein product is CASSLWGVSSYNEQFF.

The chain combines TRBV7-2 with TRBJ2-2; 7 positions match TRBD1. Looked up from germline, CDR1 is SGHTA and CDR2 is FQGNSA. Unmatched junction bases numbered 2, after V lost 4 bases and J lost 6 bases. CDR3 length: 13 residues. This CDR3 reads CASSYGQAGELFF. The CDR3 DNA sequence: TGTGCCAGCAGCTATGGACAGGCCGGGGAGCTGTTTTTT.

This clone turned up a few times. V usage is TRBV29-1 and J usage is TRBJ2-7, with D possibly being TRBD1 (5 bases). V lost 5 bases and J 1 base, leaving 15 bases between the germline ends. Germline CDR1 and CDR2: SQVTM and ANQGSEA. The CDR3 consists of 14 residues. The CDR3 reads CSVMWGSRSYEQYF. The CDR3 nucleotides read TGCAGCGTTATGTGGGGCAGTAGGTCCTACGAGCAGTACTTC.

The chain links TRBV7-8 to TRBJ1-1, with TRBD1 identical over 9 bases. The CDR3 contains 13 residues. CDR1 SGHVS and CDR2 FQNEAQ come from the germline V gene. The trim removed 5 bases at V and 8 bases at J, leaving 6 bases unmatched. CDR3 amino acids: CASSPRQGVEAFF. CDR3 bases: TGTGCCAGCAGCCCGAGACAGGGGGTGGAAGCTTTCTTT.

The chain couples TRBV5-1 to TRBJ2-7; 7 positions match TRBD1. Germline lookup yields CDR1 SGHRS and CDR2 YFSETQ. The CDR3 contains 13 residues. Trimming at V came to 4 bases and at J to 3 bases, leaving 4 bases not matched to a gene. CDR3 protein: CASSGGQHYEQYF. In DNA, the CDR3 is TGCGCCAGCAGCGGGGGACAGCACTACGAGCAGTACTTC. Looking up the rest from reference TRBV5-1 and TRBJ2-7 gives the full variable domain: KAGVTQTPRYLIKTRGQQVTLSCSPISGHRSVSWYQQTPGQGLQFLFEYFSETQRNKGNFPGRFSGRQFSNSRSEMNVSTLELGDSALYLCASSGGQHYEQYFGPGTRLTVT.

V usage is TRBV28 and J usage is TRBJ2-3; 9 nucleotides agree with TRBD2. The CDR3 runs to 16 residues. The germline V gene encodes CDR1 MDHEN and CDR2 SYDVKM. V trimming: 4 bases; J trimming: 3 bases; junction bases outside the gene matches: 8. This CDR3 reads CASSSGATSGTDTQYF. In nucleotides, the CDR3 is TGTGCCAGCAGTTCGGGCGCGACTAGCGGAACAGATACGCAGTATTTT.

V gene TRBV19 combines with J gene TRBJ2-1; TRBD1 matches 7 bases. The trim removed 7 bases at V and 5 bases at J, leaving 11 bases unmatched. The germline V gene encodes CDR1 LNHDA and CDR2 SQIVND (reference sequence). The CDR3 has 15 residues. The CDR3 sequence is CASKREPGGDNEQFF. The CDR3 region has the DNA TGTGCCAGTAAAAGGGAGCCAGGGGGAGACAATGAGCAGTTCTTC.

CDR3 in DNA: TGTGCCACCAGCAGGCTCCTGGGGGGACAGGGGTCCCACGAGCAGTACTTC. Protein: CATSRLLGGQGSHEQYF. The V and J genes are TRBV15 and TRBJ2-7, with 10 bases that match TRBD1. Germline V gene lookup returns CDR1 LNHNV and CDR2 YYDKDF (reference sequence). The junction had 13 bases not matched to a gene; V was cut back by 3 bases and J by 5 bases. The CDR3 runs 17 residues.

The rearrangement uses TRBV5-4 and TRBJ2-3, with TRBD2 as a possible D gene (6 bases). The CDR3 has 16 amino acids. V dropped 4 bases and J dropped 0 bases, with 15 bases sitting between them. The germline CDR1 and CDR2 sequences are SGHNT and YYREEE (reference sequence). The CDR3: CASSRDSRASTDTQYF. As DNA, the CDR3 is TGTGCCAGCAGCAGGGACTCAAGGGCCAGCACAGATACGCAGTATTTT.

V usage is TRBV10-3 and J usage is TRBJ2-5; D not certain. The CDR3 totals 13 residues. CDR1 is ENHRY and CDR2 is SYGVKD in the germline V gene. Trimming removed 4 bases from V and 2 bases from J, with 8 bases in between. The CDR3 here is CAISVNRQETQYF. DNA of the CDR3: TGTGCCATCAGTGTGAACAGACAAGAGACCCAGTACTTC.

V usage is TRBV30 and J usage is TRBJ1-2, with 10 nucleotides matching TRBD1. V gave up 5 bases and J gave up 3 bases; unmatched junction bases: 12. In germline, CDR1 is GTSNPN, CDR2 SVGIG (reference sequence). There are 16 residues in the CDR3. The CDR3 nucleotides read TGTGCCTGGGAAGGGGGACAGGGGAAACTGCACTATGGCTACACCTTC. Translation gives CAWEGGQGKLHYGYTF.

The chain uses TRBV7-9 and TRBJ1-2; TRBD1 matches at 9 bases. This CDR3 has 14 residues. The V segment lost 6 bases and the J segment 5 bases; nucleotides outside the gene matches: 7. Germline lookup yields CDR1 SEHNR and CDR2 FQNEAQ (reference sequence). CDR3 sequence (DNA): TGTGCCAGCAGTATCGAGGGGACAGGGTATGGCTACACCTTC. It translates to CASSIEGTGYGYTF.

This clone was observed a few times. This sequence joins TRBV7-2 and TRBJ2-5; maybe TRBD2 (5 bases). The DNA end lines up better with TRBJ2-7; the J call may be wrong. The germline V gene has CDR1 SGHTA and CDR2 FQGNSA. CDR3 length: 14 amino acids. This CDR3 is CASSPLGLSYEQYF. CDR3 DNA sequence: TGTGCCAGCAGCCCCCTCGGACTCTCCTACGAGCAGTACTTC.

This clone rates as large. The CDR3 is CASLQGKETQYF. The CDR3 region has the DNA TGTGCCAGCCTCCAGGGGAAGGAGACCCAGTACTTC. This sequence joins TRBV2 and TRBJ2-5, with D possibly TRBD1 on 6 matching bases. Germline V lookup: CDR1 SNHLY, CDR2 FYNNEI. The ends were cut back, 8 bases at V and 5 bases at J, with 12 bases in the middle. This CDR3 region has 12 residues.

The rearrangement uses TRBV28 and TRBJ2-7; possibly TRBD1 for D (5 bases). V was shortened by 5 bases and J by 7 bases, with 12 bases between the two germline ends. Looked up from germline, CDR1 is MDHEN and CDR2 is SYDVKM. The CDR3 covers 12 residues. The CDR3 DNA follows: TGTGCCAGCAGTCTCACAGGTCTAGAGCAGTACTTC. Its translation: CASSLTGLEQYF.

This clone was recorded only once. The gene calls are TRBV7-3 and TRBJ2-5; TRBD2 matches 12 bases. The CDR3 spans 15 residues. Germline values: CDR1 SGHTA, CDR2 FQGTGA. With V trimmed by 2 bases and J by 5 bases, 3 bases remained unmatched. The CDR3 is CASSLGLAGQETQYF. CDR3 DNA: TGTGCCAGCAGCTTAGGACTAGCGGGACAGGAGACCCAGTACTTC.

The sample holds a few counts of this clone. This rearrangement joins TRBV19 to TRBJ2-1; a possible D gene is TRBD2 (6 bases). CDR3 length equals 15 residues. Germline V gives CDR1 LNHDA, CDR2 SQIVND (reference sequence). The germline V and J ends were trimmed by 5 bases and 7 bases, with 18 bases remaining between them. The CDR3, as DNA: TGTGCCAGTAGTTCCAACGCCGGGACTGAAAATGAGCAGTTCTTC. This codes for CASSSNAGTENEQFF. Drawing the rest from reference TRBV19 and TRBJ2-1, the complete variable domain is DGGITQSPKYLFRKEGQNVTLSCEQNLNHDAMYWYRQDPGQGLRLIYYSQIVNDFQKGDIAEGYSVSREKKESFPLTVTSAQKNPTAFYLCASSSNAGTENEQFFGPGTRLTVL.

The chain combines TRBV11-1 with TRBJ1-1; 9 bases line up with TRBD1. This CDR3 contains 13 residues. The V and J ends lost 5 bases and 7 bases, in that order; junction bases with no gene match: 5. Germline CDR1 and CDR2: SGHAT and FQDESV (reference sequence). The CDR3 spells CASSRRTGVEAFF. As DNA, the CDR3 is TGTGCCAGCAGCAGGAGGACAGGGGTTGAAGCTTTCTTT.

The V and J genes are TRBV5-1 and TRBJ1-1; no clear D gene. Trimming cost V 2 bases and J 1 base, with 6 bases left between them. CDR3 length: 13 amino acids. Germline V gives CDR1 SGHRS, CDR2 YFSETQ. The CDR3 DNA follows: TGCGCCAGCAGCTTCACAGAGAACACTGAAGCTTTCTTT. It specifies CASSFTENTEAFF.

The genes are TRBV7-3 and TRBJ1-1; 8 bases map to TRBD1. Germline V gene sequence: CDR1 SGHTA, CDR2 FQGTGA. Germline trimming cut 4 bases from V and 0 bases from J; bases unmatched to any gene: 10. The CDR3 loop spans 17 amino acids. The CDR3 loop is CASSSRQGRVVNTEAFF. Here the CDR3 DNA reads TGTGCCAGCAGCTCAAGACAGGGGCGTGTGGTGAACACTGAAGCTTTCTTT.

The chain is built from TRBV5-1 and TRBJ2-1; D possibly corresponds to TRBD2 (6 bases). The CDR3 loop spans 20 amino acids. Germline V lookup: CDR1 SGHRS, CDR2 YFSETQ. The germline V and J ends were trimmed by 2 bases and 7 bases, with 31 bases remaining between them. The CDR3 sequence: CASSFRSGGPGTILENEQFF. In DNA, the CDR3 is TGCGCCAGCAGCTTTAGGTCAGGAGGGCCCGGGACGATCTTGGAAAATGAGCAGTTCTTC.

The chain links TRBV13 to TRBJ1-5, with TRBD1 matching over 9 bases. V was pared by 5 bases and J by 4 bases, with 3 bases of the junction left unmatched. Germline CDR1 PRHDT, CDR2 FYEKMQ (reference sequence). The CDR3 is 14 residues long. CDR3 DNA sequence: TGTGCCAGCAGCGAGGGACAGGGAAATCAGCCCCAGCATTTT. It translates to CASSEGQGNQPQHF.

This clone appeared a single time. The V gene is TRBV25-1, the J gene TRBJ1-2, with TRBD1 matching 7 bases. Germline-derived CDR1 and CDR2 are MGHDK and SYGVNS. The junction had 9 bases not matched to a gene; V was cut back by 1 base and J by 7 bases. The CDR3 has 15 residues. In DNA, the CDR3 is TGTGCCAGCAGTGAATTCGGACAGGTTGAGGGTGGCTACACCTTC. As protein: CASSEFGQVEGGYTF.

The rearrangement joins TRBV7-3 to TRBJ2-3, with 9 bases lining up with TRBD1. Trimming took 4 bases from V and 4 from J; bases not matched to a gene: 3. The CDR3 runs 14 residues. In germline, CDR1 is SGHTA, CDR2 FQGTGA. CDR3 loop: CASSSRQGADTQYF. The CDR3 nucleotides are TGTGCCAGCAGCTCTAGACAGGGGGCAGATACGCAGTATTTT.

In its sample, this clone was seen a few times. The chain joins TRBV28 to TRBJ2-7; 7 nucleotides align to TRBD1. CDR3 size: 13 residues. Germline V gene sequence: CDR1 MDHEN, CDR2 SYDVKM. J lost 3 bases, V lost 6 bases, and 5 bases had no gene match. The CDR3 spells CASSRDSRYEQYF. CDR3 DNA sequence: TGTGCCAGCAGCCGGGACAGCCGCTACGAGCAGTACTTC.

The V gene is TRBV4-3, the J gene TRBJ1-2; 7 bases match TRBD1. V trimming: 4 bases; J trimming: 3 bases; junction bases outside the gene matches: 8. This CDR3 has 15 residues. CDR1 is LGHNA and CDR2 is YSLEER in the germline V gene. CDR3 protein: CASSLDPGTDYGYTF. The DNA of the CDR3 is TGCGCCAGCAGCCTAGACCCCGGGACAGACTATGGCTACACCTTC.

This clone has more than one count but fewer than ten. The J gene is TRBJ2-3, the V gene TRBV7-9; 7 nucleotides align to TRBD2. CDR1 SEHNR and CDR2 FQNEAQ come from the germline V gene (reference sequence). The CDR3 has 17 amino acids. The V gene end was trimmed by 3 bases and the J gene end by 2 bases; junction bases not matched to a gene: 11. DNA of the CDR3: TGTGCCAGCAGCTTTTACCTTAAAGCGGGGCACACAGATACGCAGTATTTT. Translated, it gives CASSFYLKAGHTDTQYF.